The 30 T cell receptor beta chains below come from one sample, sequenced in a study of blood T cell repertoires in COVID-19. Sequencing was performed with immunoSEQ multiplex PCR; in TCRdb, only in-frame clones are kept and a portion is missing. The data show some 50,000 clones, 83% seen once. Sequenced input: peripheral blood. The receptors come from an older man in a cohort sampled during active COVID-19.

V usage is TRBV5-1 and J usage is TRBJ2-3, with 7 bases lining up with TRBD1. CDR3 length equals 15 residues. Losses at the gene ends were 4 bases for V and 0 bases for J; bases not matched to a gene: 5. The germline V gene encodes CDR1 SGHRS and CDR2 YFSETQ. The CDR3 DNA reads as TGCGCCAGCAGCCGGGACAGCTCAAGCACAGATACGCAGTATTTT. This gives the protein CASSRDSSSTDTQYF. Filled out from reference TRBV5-1 and TRBJ2-3, the complete variable domain reads KAGVTQTPRYLIKTRGQQVTLSCSPISGHRSVSWYQQTPGQGLQFLFEYFSETQRNKGNFPGRFSGRQFSNSRSEMNVSTLELGDSALYLCASSRDSSSTDTQYFGPGTRLTVL.

The sample holds a few counts of this clone. This sequence joins TRBV6-1 and TRBJ2-3; 12 bases align to TRBD2. Germline V gene data show CDR1 as MNHNS and CDR2 as SASEGT. V lost 4 bases and J lost 1; bases outside the gene matches: 3. The CDR3 is 16 residues long. The CDR3 DNA reads TGTGCCAGCAGTGTACCTAGCGGGGGGGGCACAGATACGCAGTATTTT. As protein: CASSVPSGGGTDTQYF.

The chain joins TRBV28 to TRBJ1-6; the D is unclear. V was clipped by 7 bases and J by 8 bases, with 9 bases between them. The CDR3 runs to 12 residues. Germline V gene sequence: CDR1 MDHEN, CDR2 SYDVKM. Here the CDR3 reads CASISRDSPLHF. DNA of the CDR3: TGTGCCAGCATCTCGAGGGATTCACCCCTCCACTTT.

This rearrangement joins TRBV3-1 (or the pseudogene TRBV3-2) to TRBJ1-2; 7 positions match TRBD1. The CDR3 runs 14 residues. V lost 4 bases to trimming and J lost 3 bases; unmatched junction nucleotides: 5. Per the germline V gene, CDR1 is LGHDT and CDR2 is YNNKEL (reference sequence). The CDR3 DNA reads TGTGCCAGCAGCCTCCCGGGGACAGACTATGGCTACACCTTC. Residues: CASSLPGTDYGYTF.

V and J are TRBV7-9 and TRBJ2-3; 9 bases match TRBD2. The CDR3 sequence is 16 residues long. V lost 5 bases to trimming and J lost 3 bases; unmatched junction nucleotides: 9. In germline, CDR1 is SEHNR, CDR2 FQNEAQ (reference sequence). CDR3 coding DNA: TGTGCCAGCAGCACCGTAGCGGGAGCCCGGACAGATACGCAGTATTTT. Translated, it gives CASSTVAGARTDTQYF.

J is TRBJ1-2 and V is TRBV5-1; 12 nucleotides match TRBD1. The trim removed 5 bases at V and 2 bases at J, leaving 1 base unmatched. The CDR3 runs 14 residues. Germline loops: CDR1 SGHRS, CDR2 YFSETQ. The CDR3 is CASRGTGGNYGYTF. CDR3 DNA sequence: TGCGCCAGCAGGGGGACAGGGGGCAACTATGGCTACACCTTC.

The DNA of the CDR3 is TGTGCCAGCAGCTTAGACTTCGCCCTATCATACAATGAGCAGTTCTTC. Its translation is CASSLDFALSYNEQFF. The V gene is TRBV7-2, the J gene TRBJ2-1; D gene unclear. The CDR3 runs 16 residues. Germline V gene sequence: CDR1 SGHTA, CDR2 FQGNSA. V was clipped by 1 base and J by 4 bases, with 14 bases between them.

The V gene is TRBV28, the J gene TRBJ1-5; D is perhaps TRBD1 (6 bases). Germline loops: CDR1 MDHEN, CDR2 SYDVKM. The CDR3 loop spans 15 amino acids. Trimming took off 8 bases at V and 2 bases at J, with 16 bases between the two ends. CDR3 nucleotides: TGTGCCAGCCATGGTCGGGGGGGCGGCAATCAGCCCCAGCATTTT. Protein: CASHGRGGGNQPQHF.

This clone was seen just once. The chain has TRBV10-1 and TRBJ2-5; 8 positions match TRBD1. The CDR3 consists of 15 residues. V was pared by 6 bases and J by 0 bases, with 6 bases of the junction left unmatched. Germline V gives CDR1 WNHNN, CDR2 SYGVQD (reference sequence). The DNA for the CDR3 is TGCGCCAGCAGCCGAACAGGGGGGCACCAAGAGACCCAGTACTTC. Amino acid sequence: CASSRTGGHQETQYF.

The chain carries TRBV28 and TRBJ1-1; a possible D gene is TRBD1 (6 bases). Germline V lookup: CDR1 MDHEN, CDR2 SYDVKM. The CDR3 spans 14 residues. Trimming pared 6 bases from V and 2 bases from J, leaving 13 bases between. This CDR3 reads CASSLVRGNTEAFF. In DNA form, the CDR3 reads TGTGCCAGCAGCCTCGTCAGGGGTAACACTGAAGCTTTCTTT.

The chain recombines TRBV11-2 with TRBJ2-5; D tentatively fits TRBD1 or TRBD2 (5 bases each). The CDR3 sequence is 13 residues long. Germline V gene data show CDR1 as SGHAT and CDR2 as FQNNGV. The V end was cut by 5 bases, the J end by 7 bases, with 14 bases between. The CDR3 DNA follows: TGTGCCAGCAGCGTAGGGGAGTCACGGACCCAGTACTTC. Translated: CASSVGESRTQYF. Full variable domain (remainder filled in from reference TRBV11-2 and TRBJ2-5): EAGVAQSPRYKIIEKRQSVAFWCNPISGHATLYWYQQILGQGPKLLIQFQNNGVVDDSQLPKDRFSAERLKGVDSTLKIQPAKLEDSAVYLCASSVGESRTQYFGPGTRLLVL.

In its sample, this clone was seen a few times. The chain is built from TRBV5-1 and TRBJ2-3, with 7 bases matching TRBD1. V trimming: 4 bases; J trimming: 6 bases; junction bases outside the gene matches: 8. The CDR3 sequence is 14 residues long. CDR1 is SGHRS and CDR2 is YFSETQ in the germline V gene. This CDR3 is CASSPIQGTDTQYF. The CDR3 DNA reads TGCGCCAGCAGCCCGATACAGGGGACGGATACGCAGTATTTT.

The chain recombines TRBV19 with TRBJ1-2; 7 bases line up with TRBD1. Germline V CDR1 and CDR2: LNHDA, SQIVND (reference sequence). The CDR3 has 15 amino acids. The trim removed 3 bases at V and 3 bases at J, leaving 7 bases unmatched. CDR3 nucleotide sequence: TGTGCCAGTAGTATTGGGACAGCAATCTACTATGGCTACACCTTC. Translating it yields CASSIGTAIYYGYTF. The full variable domain, completed using reference TRBV19 and TRBJ1-2, is DGGITQSPKYLFRKEGQNVTLSCEQNLNHDAMYWYRQDPGQGLRLIYYSQIVNDFQKGDIAEGYSVSREKKESFPLTVTSAQKNPTAFYLCASSIGTAIYYGYTFGSGTRLTVV.

The chain couples TRBV27 to TRBJ2-2; 8 nucleotides line up with TRBD1. CDR1 MNHEY and CDR2 SMNVEV come from the germline V gene (reference sequence). V lost 0 bases and J lost 4; bases outside the gene matches: 7. The CDR3 loop spans 17 amino acids. The CDR3: CASSLSFQGAGTGELFF. The CDR3 DNA reads TGTGCCAGCAGTTTATCCTTCCAGGGGGCGGGCACCGGGGAGCTGTTTTTT.

The table lists this clone with a count of one. The chain recombines TRBV11-3 with TRBJ2-5; perhaps TRBD1 as D (7 bases). Germline lookup yields CDR1 SGHNT and CDR2 YENEEA. The CDR3 consists of 16 residues. The V and J ends lost 1 base and 1 base respectively, with 13 bases between them. CDR3 in DNA: TGTGCCAGCAGCTTAGGTGGGCAGGGGGGCCAAGAGACCCAGTACTTC. Amino acids: CASSLGGQGGQETQYF.

The chain links TRBV2 to TRBJ1-6; D ambiguous. The germline V and J ends were trimmed by 8 bases and 9 bases, with 11 bases remaining between them. Germline lookup yields CDR1 SNHLY and CDR2 FYNNEI. The CDR3 consists of 12 residues. The CDR3 spells CASGRETSPLHF. CDR3 in DNA: TGTGCCAGCGGTCGGGAGACTTCACCCCTCCACTTT.

This clone came up a few times. The rearrangement joins TRBV2 to TRBJ2-1, with TRBD2 matching over 14 bases. CDR1 is SNHLY and CDR2 is FYNNEI in the germline V gene. CDR3 length equals 19 residues. The J segment lost 2 bases and the V segment lost 3 bases, leaving 9 bases of the junction unmatched. The CDR3 DNA reads as TGTGCCAGCAGTGAGCCCAGAGGACTAGCGGGAGGACCCTACAATGAGCAGTTCTTC. It translates to CASSEPRGLAGGPYNEQFF. The full variable domain, rest sourced from reference TRBV2 and TRBJ2-1, is EPEVTQTPSHQVTQMGQEVILRCVPISNHLYFYWYRQILGQKVEFLVSFYNNEISEKSEIFDDQFSVERPDGSNFTLKIRSTKLEDSAMYFCASSEPRGLAGGPYNEQFFGPGTRLTVL.

The V and J genes are TRBV7-8 and TRBJ1-5; D perhaps matches TRBD1 (5 bases). V lost 1 base to trimming and J lost 7 bases, with 11 bases between them. Germline V gene data show CDR1 as SGHVS and CDR2 as FQNEAQ. The CDR3 covers 14 residues. CDR3 in DNA: TGTGCCAGCAGCTTAGTTTCCCAGGGACAGCCCCAGCATTTT. This translates into CASSLVSQGQPQHF.

The rearrangement uses TRBV28 and TRBJ1-2; 9 nucleotides line up with TRBD1. The CDR3 spans 15 residues. The junction had 8 bases not matched to a gene; V was cut back by 5 bases and J by 4 bases. Germline CDR1 MDHEN, CDR2 SYDVKM. The CDR3 here is CASSPPYRGPYGYTF. DNA of the CDR3: TGTGCCAGCAGTCCTCCTTACAGGGGGCCCTATGGCTACACCTTC.

The DNA for the CDR3 is TGTGCCACCAGCAGAGAGTTAGGCGGGGGGGCCGGGGATACGCAGTATTTT. This translates into CATSRELGGGAGDTQYF. The chain is built from TRBV15 and TRBJ2-3, with TRBD2 matching over 9 bases. The V gene end was trimmed by 0 bases and the J gene end by 6 bases; junction bases not matched to a gene: 10. The germline CDR1 and CDR2 sequences are LNHNV and YYDKDF (reference sequence). CDR3 length: 17 amino acids.

The V gene is TRBV9, the J gene TRBJ1-4; TRBD1 matches at 9 bases. CDR1 and CDR2 from the germline V gene are SGDLS and YYNGEE. This CDR3 is 15 amino acids long. Trimming took 0 bases from V and 10 from J; bases not matched to a gene: 7. CDR3 coding DNA: TGTGCCAGCAGCGTAGGTGGACAGGGGCTTGGAAAACTGTTTTTT. It translates to CASSVGGQGLGKLFF.

This clone was found a few times. V gene TRBV19 combines with J gene TRBJ2-2; D may be TRBD2 (5 bases). Germline values: CDR1 LNHDA, CDR2 SQIVND (reference sequence). Trimming shortened V by 1 base and J by 4 bases, and 13 bases separated the two germline ends. This CDR3 spans 16 amino acids. The CDR3 DNA reads as TGTGCCAGTAGTATAGTGTCGGGGTATATCACCGGGGAGCTGTTTTTT. Translation: CASSIVSGYITGELFF.

The gene calls are TRBV2 and TRBJ2-4; TRBD2 matches at 8 bases. The CDR3 runs to 14 residues. Germline V CDR1 and CDR2: SNHLY, FYNNEI. V shed 6 bases and J 5 bases; nucleotides not matched to a gene: 6. The DNA for the CDR3 is TGTGCCAGCAGCGACACGGGACTAGAAAACATTCAGTACTTC. The encoded protein is CASSDTGLENIQYF.

The genes are TRBV6-5 and TRBJ2-1, with D possibly matching TRBD2 (7 bases). The CDR3 length is 14 residues. Trimming pared 7 bases from V and 8 bases from J, leaving 18 bases between. Germline CDR1 and CDR2: MNHEY and SVGAGI. The CDR3 region has the DNA TGTGCCAGCAAAGGAGGGCAGGGGAGGGATGAGCAGTTCTTC. Its translation is CASKGGQGRDEQFF.

This clone has just a few counts. The chain has TRBV15 and TRBJ1-2, with TRBD1 identical over 9 bases. V lost 6 bases to trimming and J lost 2 bases; unmatched junction nucleotides: 4. Per germline, CDR1 LNHNV and CDR2 YYDKDF (reference sequence). The CDR3 is 14 residues long. In DNA form, the CDR3 reads TGTGCCACCAGACCAGGGACAGGGAACTATGGCTACACCTTC. Translation gives CATRPGTGNYGYTF.

The J gene is TRBJ2-1, the V gene TRBV24-1; perhaps TRBD1 as D (6 bases). V gave up 4 bases and J gave up 1 base, with 13 bases separating them. Per the germline V gene, CDR1 is KGHDR and CDR2 is SFDVKD. The CDR3 consists of 16 residues. CDR3 protein: CATSDRGHRSYNEQFF. CDR3 coding DNA: TGTGCCACCAGTGACCGGGGACACCGGTCCTACAATGAGCAGTTCTTC.

The chain has TRBV7-9 and TRBJ2-3; 8 positions match TRBD1. This CDR3 is built from 16 residues. CDR1 and CDR2 from the germline V gene are SEHNR and FQNEAQ (reference sequence). V lost 3 bases to trimming and J lost 5 bases; unmatched junction nucleotides: 10. The CDR3 loop is CASSFTGGGLLDTQYF. The CDR3 DNA reads as TGTGCCAGCAGCTTTACAGGGGGTGGGTTGTTAGATACGCAGTATTTT.

Only a few counts were recorded for this clone. V gene TRBV10-3 combines with J gene TRBJ2-1; 9 bases are a match to TRBD2. The ends lost 0 bases at V and 4 bases at J; junction bases unmatched: 13. Germline V gene data show CDR1 as ENHRY and CDR2 as SYGVKD. The CDR3 loop spans 19 amino acids. Here the CDR3 reads CAISESIAYSGSRYNEQFF. The CDR3 DNA follows: TGTGCCATCAGTGAGTCGATTGCGTATAGCGGGAGTCGATACAATGAGCAGTTCTTC.

The chain carries TRBV24-1 and TRBJ2-2, with 9 bases aligning to TRBD1. The germline CDR1 and CDR2 sequences are KGHDR and SFDVKD. The CDR3 consists of 14 residues. The J segment lost 3 bases and the V segment lost 5 bases, leaving 0 bases of the junction unmatched. CDR3 sequence reads: CATSGTGDTGELFF. The CDR3 DNA sequence: TGTGCCACCAGTGGGACAGGGGACACCGGGGAGCTGTTTTTT.

The chain employs TRBV13 and TRBJ1-5; no clear D gene. V was shortened by 3 bases and J by 0 bases, with 12 bases between the two germline ends. Germline CDR1 is PRHDT and CDR2 is FYEKMQ (reference sequence). CDR3 length equals 16 residues. The CDR3 is CASSLRGAYSNQPQHF. The CDR3 DNA sequence: TGTGCCAGCAGCTTGCGAGGCGCGTATAGCAATCAGCCCCAGCATTTT.